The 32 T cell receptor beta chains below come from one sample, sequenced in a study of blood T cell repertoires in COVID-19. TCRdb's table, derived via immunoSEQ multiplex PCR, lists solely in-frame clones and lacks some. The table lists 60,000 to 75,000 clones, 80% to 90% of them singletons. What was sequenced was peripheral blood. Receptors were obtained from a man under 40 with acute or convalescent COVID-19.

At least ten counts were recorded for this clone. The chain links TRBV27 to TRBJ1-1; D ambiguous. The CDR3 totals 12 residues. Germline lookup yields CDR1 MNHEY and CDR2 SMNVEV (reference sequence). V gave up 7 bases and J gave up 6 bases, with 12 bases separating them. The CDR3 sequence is CASIGENAEAFF. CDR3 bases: TGTGCCAGCATTGGAGAAAACGCTGAAGCTTTCTTT.

The CDR3 DNA sequence: TGCTGCGCTGACTCGGGCCAGGGGTTTCGTACTGAAGCTTTCTTT. Protein sequence: CCADSGQGFRTEAFF. The V and J genes are TRBV29-1 and TRBJ1-1; tentative D call: TRBD1 (6 bases). The CDR3 length is 15 residues. Germline-derived CDR1 and CDR2 are SQVTM and ANQGSEA. Filled out from reference TRBV29-1 and TRBJ1-1, the complete variable domain reads SAVISQKPSRDICQRGTSLTIQCQVDSQVTMMFWYRQQPGQSLTLIATANQGSEATYESGFVIDKFPISRPNLTFSTLTVSNMSPEDSSIYLCCADSGQGFRTEAFFGQGTRLTVV.

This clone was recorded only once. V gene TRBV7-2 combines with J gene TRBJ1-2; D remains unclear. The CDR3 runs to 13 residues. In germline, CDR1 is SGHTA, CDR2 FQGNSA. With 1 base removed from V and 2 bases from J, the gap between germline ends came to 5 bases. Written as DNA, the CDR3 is TGTGCCAGCAGCTTAGGGGCGAACTATGGCTACACCTTC. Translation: CASSLGANYGYTF.

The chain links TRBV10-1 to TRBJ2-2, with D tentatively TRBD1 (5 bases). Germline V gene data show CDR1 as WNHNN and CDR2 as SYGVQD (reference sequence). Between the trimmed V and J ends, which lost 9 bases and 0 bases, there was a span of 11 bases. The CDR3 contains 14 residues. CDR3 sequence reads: CARDDSSNTGELFF. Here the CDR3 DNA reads TGCGCCAGGGACGACAGCTCGAACACCGGGGAGCTGTTTTTT.

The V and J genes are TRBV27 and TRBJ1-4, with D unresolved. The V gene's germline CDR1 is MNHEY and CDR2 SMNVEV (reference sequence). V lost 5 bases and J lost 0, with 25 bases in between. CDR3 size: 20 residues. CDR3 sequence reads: CASSVSPPTGAGSTNEKLFF. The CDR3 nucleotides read TGTGCCAGCAGTGTAAGCCCTCCGACGGGAGCGGGTTCAACTAATGAAAAACTGTTTTTT.

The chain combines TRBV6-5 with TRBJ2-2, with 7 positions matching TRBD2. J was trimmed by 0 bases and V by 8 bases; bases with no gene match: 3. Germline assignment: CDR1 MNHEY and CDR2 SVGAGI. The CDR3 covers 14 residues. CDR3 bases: TGTGCCAGCCGGGACTACCCGAACACCGGGGAGCTGTTTTTT. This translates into CASRDYPNTGELFF.

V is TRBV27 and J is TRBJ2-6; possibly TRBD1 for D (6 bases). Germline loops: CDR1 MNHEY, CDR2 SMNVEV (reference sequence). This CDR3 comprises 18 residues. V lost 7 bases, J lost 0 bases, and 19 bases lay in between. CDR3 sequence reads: CASTRFPGEYSGANVLTF. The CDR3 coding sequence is TGTGCCAGCACCCGCTTTCCAGGGGAGTACTCTGGGGCCAACGTCCTGACTTTC.

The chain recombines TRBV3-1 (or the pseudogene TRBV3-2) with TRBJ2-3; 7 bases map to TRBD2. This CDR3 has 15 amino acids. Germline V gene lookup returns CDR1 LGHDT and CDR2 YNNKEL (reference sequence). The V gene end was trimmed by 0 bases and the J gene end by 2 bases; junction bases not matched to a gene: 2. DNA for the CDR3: TGTGCCAGCAGCCAAGATGGGGACTACACAGATACGCAGTATTTT. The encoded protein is CASSQDGDYTDTQYF.

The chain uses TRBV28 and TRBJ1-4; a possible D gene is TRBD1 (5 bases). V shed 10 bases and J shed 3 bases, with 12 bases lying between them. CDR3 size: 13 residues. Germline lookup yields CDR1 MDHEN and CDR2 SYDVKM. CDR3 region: CATWGEPNEKLFF. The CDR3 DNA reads TGTGCCACCTGGGGGGAACCTAATGAAAAACTGTTTTTT.

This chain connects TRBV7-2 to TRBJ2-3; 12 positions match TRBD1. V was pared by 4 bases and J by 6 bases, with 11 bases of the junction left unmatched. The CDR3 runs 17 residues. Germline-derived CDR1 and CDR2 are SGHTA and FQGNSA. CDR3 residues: CASSSPGDRGRRDTQYF. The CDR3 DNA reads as TGTGCCAGCAGCTCCCCAGGGGACAGGGGGCGCAGGGATACGCAGTATTTT.

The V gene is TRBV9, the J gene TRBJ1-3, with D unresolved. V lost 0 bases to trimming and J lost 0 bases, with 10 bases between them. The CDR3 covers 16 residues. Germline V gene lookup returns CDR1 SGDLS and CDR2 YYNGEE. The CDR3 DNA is TGTGCCAGCAGCGTAGTTGCAGGCCACTCTGGAAACACCATATATTTT. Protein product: CASSVVAGHSGNTIYF.

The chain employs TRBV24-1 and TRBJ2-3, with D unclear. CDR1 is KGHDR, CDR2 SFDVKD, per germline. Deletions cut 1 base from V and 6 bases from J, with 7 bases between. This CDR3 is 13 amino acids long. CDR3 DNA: TGTGCCACCAGTGATTTAGCTGAGGATACGCAGTATTTT. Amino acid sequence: CATSDLAEDTQYF.

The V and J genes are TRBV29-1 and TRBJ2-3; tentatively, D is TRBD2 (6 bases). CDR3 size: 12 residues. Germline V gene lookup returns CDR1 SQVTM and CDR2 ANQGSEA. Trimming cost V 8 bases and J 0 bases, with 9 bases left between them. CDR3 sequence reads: CSSGTSTDTQYF. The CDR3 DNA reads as TGCAGCTCCGGGACTAGCACAGATACGCAGTATTTT.

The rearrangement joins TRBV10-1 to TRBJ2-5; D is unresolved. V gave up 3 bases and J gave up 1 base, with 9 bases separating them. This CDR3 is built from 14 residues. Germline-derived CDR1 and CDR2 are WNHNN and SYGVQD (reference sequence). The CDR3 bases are TGCGCCAGCAGTGATAGTAGAGGCCAAGAGACCCAGTACTTC. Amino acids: CASSDSRGQETQYF.

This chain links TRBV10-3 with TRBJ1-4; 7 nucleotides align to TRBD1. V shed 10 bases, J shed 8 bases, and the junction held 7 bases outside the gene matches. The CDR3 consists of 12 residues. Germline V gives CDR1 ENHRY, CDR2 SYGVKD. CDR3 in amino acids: CATGQVEEKLFF. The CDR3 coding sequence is TGTGCCACCGGACAGGTCGAGGAAAAACTGTTTTTT.

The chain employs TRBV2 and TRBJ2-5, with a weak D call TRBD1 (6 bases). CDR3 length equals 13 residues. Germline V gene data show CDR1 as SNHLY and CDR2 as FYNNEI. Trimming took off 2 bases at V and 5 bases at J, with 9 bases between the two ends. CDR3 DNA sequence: TGTGCCAGCAGTGAAATTAGGGGGGAGACCCAGTACTTC. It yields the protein CASSEIRGETQYF.

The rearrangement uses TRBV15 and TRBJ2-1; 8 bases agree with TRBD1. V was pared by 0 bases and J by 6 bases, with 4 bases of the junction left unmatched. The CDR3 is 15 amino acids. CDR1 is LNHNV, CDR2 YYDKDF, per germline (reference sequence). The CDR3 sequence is CATSRDLGQGNEQFF. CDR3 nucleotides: TGTGCCACCAGCAGAGATTTAGGACAGGGCAATGAGCAGTTCTTC.

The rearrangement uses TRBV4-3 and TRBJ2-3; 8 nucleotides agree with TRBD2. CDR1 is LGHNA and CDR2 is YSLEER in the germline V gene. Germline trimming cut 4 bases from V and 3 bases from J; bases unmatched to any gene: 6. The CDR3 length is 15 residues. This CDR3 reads CASSPLGGRTDTQYF. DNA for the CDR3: TGCGCCAGCAGCCCCTTGGGCGGGAGGACAGATACGCAGTATTTT.

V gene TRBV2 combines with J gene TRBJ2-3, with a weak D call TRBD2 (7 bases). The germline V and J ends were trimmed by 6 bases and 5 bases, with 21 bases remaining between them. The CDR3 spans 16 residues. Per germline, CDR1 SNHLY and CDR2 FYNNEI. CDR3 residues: CASSVLGGGIGDTQYF. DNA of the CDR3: TGTGCCAGCAGCGTCCTAGGGGGGGGAATAGGAGATACGCAGTATTTT. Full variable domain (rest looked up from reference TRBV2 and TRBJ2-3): EPEVTQTPSHQVTQMGQEVILRCVPISNHLYFYWYRQILGQKVEFLVSFYNNEISEKSEIFDDQFSVERPDGSNFTLKIRSTKLEDSAMYFCASSVLGGGIGDTQYFGPGTRLTVL.

CDR3 DNA: TGTGCCACCAGTGAGCTCGGACAGGGTCTGGCCGGGAGTCTCTACGAGCAGTACTTC. Its translation: CATSELGQGLAGSLYEQYF. The chain recombines TRBV24-1 with TRBJ2-7; 8 bases are a match to TRBD1. The CDR3 spans 19 residues. The germline V gene has CDR1 KGHDR and CDR2 SFDVKD. V trimming: 4 bases; J trimming: 3 bases; junction bases outside the gene matches: 19.

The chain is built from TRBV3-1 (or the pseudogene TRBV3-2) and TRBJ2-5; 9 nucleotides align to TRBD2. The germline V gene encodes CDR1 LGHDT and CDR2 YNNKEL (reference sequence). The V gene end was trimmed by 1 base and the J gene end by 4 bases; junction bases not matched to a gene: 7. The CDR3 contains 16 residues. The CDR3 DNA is TGTGCCAGCAGCCAAGGTCCTAGCGGGATTGGAGAGACCCAGTACTTC. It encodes CASSQGPSGIGETQYF.

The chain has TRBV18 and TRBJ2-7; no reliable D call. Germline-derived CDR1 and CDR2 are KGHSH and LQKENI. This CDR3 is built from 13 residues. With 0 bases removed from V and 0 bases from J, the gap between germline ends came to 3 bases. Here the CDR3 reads CASSPPSSYEQYF. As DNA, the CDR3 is TGTGCCAGCTCACCACCGAGCTCCTACGAGCAGTACTTC.

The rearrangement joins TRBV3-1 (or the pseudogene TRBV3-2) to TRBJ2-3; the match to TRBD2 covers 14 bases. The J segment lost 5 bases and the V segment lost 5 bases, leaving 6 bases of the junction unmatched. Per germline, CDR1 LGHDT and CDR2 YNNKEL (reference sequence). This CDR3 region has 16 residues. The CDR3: CASSEGTSGSIDTQYF. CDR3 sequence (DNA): TGTGCCAGCAGCGAAGGGACTAGCGGGAGTATAGATACGCAGTATTTT.

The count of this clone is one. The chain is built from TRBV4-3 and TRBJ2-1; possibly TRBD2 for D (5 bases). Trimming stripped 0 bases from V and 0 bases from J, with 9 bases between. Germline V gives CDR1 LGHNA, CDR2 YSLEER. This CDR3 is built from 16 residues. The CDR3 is CASSQERRNSYNEQFF. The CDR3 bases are TGCGCCAGCAGCCAAGAGCGGAGGAACTCCTACAATGAGCAGTTCTTC.

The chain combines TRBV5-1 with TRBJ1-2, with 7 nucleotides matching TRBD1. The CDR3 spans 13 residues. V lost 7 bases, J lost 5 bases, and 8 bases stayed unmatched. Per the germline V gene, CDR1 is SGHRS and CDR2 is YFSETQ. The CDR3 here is CASRPGTAYGYTF. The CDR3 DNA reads TGCGCCAGCCGCCCCGGGACAGCTTATGGCTACACCTTC.

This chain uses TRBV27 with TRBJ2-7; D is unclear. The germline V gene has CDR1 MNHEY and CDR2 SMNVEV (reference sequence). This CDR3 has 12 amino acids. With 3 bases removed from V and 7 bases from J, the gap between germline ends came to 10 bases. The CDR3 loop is CASSFLVEEQYF. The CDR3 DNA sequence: TGTGCCAGCAGTTTTCTGGTAGAAGAGCAGTACTTC.

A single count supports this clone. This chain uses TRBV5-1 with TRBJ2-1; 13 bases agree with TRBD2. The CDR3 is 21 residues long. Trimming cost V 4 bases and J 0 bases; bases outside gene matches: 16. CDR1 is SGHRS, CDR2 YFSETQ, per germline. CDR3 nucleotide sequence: TGCGCCAGCAGCGCAGGACTAGCGGGGGCCCTAATAACCCGCTCCTACAATGAGCAGTTCTTC. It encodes CASSAGLAGALITRSYNEQFF.

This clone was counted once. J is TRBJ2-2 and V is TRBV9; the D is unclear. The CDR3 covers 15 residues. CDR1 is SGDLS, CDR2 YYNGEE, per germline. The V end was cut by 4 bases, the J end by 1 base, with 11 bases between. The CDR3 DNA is TGTGCCAGCAGCCCAGGTGGGCAGAACACCGGGGAGCTGTTTTTT. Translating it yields CASSPGGQNTGELFF.

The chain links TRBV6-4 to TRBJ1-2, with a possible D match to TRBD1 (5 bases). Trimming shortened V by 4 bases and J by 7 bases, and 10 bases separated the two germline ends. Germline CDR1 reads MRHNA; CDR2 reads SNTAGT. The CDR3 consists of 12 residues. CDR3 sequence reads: CASSAGFGGYTF. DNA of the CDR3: TGTGCCAGCAGTGCAGGGTTTGGTGGCTACACCTTC.

The CDR3 coding sequence is TGTGCCAGCAGCGTAGTTCAGGGGCCGTTAAACTATGGCTACACCTTC. Translated: CASSVVQGPLNYGYTF. The chain combines TRBV9 with TRBJ1-2, with D tentatively TRBD1 (6 bases). Germline V gene sequence: CDR1 SGDLS, CDR2 YYNGEE. Trimming stripped 0 bases from V and 2 bases from J, with 14 bases between. CDR3 length: 16 residues.

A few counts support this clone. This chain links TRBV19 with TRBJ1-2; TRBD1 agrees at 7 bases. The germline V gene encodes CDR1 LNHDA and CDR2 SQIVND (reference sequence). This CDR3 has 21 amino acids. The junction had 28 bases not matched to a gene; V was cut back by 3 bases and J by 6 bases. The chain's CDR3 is CASSMGGHGRTGPLSRDGYTF. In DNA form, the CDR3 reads TGTGCCAGTAGTATGGGCGGACATGGTCGGACAGGACCTCTTTCGAGGGATGGCTACACCTTC.

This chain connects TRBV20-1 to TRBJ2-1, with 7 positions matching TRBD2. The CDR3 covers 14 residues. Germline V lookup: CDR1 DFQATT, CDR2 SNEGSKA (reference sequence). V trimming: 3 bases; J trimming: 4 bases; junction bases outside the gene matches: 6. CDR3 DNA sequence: TGCAGTGCTAGTGGAACTAGCGCTTACAATGAGCAGTTCTTC. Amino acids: CSASGTSAYNEQFF.